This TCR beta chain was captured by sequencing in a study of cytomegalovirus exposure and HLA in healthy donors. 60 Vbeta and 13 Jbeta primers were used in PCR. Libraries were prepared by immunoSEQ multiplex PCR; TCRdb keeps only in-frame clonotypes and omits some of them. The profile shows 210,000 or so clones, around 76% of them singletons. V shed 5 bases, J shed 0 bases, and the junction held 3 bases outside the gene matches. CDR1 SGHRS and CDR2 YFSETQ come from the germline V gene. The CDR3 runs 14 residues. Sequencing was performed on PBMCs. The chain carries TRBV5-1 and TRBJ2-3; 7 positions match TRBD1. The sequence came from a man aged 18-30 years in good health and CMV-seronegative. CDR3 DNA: TGCGCCAGCAGTTGGGGACAGAGCACAGATACGCAGTATTTT. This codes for CASSWGQSTDTQYF. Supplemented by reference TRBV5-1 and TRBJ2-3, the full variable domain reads KAGVTQTPRYLIKTRGQQVTLSCSPISGHRSVSWYQQTPGQGLQFLFEYFSETQRNKGNFPGRFSGRQFSNSRSEMNVSTLELGDSALYLCASSWGQSTDTQYFGPGTRLTVL.